This T cell receptor beta chain was obtained from a study of shared clonotypes between healthy human individuals. Naive CD8 cells lacked CD45RO and underwent positive selection for CCR7, leaving out terminally differentiated effector memory CD45RA+ cells. The repertoire was sequenced with immunoSEQ multiplex PCR; TCRdb's copy has only in-frame clones and lacks some. This sample yields about 2,100,000 clones, of which about 92% are seen a single time; 1.5% to 2% belongs to the top ten. V was trimmed by 0 bases and J by 0 bases, leaving 9 bases between them. The CDR3 sequence is 16 residues long. Germline lookup yields CDR1 SGHAT and CDR2 FQNNGV.

Sequenced input: naive CD8+ T cells from PBMCs. The rearrangement joins TRBV11-2 to TRBJ1-5; a weak D match, TRBD1 (5 bases). The TCR originated in a man between 18 and 29 years old in good health. Some clones in this sample may be carry-over from other donors' samples. The chain's CDR3 is CASSLDGAYSNQPQHF. CDR3 coding DNA: TGTGCCAGCAGCTTAGATGGGGCGTATAGCAATCAGCCCCAGCATTTT. The full variable domain, in which reference TRBV11-2 and TRBJ1-5 provide the parts outside the CDR3, is EAGVAQSPRYKIIEKRQSVAFWCNPISGHATLYWYQQILGQGPKLLIQFQNNGVVDDSQLPKDRFSAERLKGVDSTLKIQPAKLEDSAVYLCASSLDGAYSNQPQHFGDGTRLSIL.